Only a few counts were recorded for the clone carrying this T cell receptor (beta chain). The target antigen is unknown. The sample is drawn from a study of T cell responses to AZD1222 COVID-19 vaccine. Notes on the study in general: Clonal diversity was possibly underestimated; the donors were predominantly white British and more often female.

V was pared by 1 base and J by 0 bases, with 6 bases between. This CDR3 contains 15 residues. Germline values: CDR1 SEHNR, CDR2 FQNEAQ (reference sequence). Produced via immunoSEQ multiplex PCR; TCRdb's table is partial and in-frame only. The sample contains more than 95,000 clones, roughly nine tenths of which appear only once. The V gene is TRBV7-9, the J gene TRBJ1-4; D unresolved. The starting material was peripheral blood, obtained on day 0 of AZD1222 vaccination. The sequence came from an adult in good health. The CDR3 DNA reads as TGTGCCAGCAGCTTAGTCCCAGCAACTAATGAAAAACTGTTTTTT. This codes for CASSLVPATNEKLFF.